In its sample, the clone carrying this T cell receptor beta chain was seen once. No antigen is known for it. This entry belongs to a study of shared clonotypes between healthy human individuals. Each of the donors was a healthy adult who was HIV-negative and had not had a recent acute infection or vaccination. Every donor was a Caucasian adult from Nashville, Tennessee. This CDR3 region has 14 residues. Germline values: CDR1 SNHLY, CDR2 FYNNEI. The V gene end was trimmed by 6 bases and the J gene end by 6 bases; junction bases not matched to a gene: 8. Points from the study as a whole: Lower generation probabilities were found for non-shared clonotypes than for those shared by all four donors. Researchers found naive subsets generally carried larger estimated richness than memory subsets.

TCRdb's copy holds only in-frame clones and misses some; the assay was immunoSEQ multiplex PCR. The data contain 2 million to 3 million clones, roughly 93% of them singletons. V gene TRBV2 combines with J gene TRBJ2-1; 7 bases match TRBD2. Sequencing was performed on naive CD4+ T cells from PBMCs. Subset denoted: CD45RA+ positively selected. This clonotype was sampled from a man between 18 and 29 years old in good health. Some clones in this sample may be carry-over from other donors' samples. Written as DNA, the CDR3 is TGTGCCAGCAGCCCCATCGCTAGCGGCAATGAGCAGTTCTTC. Protein sequence: CASSPIASGNEQFF.